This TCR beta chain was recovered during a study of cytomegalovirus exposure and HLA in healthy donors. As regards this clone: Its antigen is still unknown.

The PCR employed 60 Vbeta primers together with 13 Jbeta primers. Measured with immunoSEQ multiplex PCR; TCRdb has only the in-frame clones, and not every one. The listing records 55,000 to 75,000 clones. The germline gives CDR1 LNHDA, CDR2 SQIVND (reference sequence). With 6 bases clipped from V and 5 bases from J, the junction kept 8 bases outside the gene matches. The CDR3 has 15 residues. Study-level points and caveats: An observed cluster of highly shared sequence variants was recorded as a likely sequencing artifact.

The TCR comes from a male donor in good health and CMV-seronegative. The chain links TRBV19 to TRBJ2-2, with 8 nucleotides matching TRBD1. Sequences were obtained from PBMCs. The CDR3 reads CASSASDRETGELFF. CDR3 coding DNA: TGTGCCAGTAGCGCCTCGGACAGGGAAACCGGGGAGCTGTTTTTT. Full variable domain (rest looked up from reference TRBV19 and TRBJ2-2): DGGITQSPKYLFRKEGQNVTLSCEQNLNHDAMYWYRQDPGQGLRLIYYSQIVNDFQKGDIAEGYSVSREKKESFPLTVTSAQKNPTAFYLCASSASDRETGELFFGEGSRLTVL.